What follows are 10 T cell receptor beta chains derived from one specimen sequenced in a study of identical twins. TCRdb fed the 5' RACE reads into MiXCR, producing one record per CDR3 protein. The sample lists some 250,000 distinct CDR3 sequences; 12% were seen once. These data also featured in a second study, about yellow fever vaccine responses in identical twins.

The sample comprised memory (CD45RO+) T cells sorted from blood. All receptors come from a woman younger than 35 in good health.

This clonotype turned up a few times. This chain links TRBV5-1 with TRBJ2-2; 9 nucleotides line up with TRBD1. The CDR3 is 15 amino acids. Germline CDR1 reads SGHRS; CDR2 reads YFSETQ. V was clipped by 4 bases and J by 6 bases; unmatched bases: 7. The CDR3 DNA follows: TGCGCCAGCAGCCTTCGGACAGGGGACCCCGGGGAGCTGTTTTTT. Protein product: CASSLRTGDPGELFF.

This clonotype was seen a few times. The rearrangement joins TRBV5-6 to TRBJ2-7; D unresolved. In germline, CDR1 is SGHDT, CDR2 YYEEEE. The V end was cut by 2 bases, the J end by 5 bases, with 8 bases between. There are 12 residues in the CDR3. CDR3 bases: TGTGCCAGCAGCTTCGGTGAGGACGAGCAGTACTTC. Translation gives CASSFGEDEQYF.

This clonotype came up a few times. This chain connects TRBV7-3 to TRBJ1-1; a weak D match, TRBD1 (6 bases). Germline CDR1 and CDR2: SGHTA and FQGTGA. The CDR3 is 17 residues long. With 5 bases removed from V and 0 bases from J, the gap between germline ends came to 19 bases. The DNA for the CDR3 is TGTGCCAGCAGCCTTGGGGGCACGTCGAGGGTGAACACTGAAGCTTTCTTT. This gives the protein CASSLGGTSRVNTEAFF.

V usage is TRBV18 and J usage is TRBJ2-3; D ambiguous. Trimming took 3 bases from V and 0 from J, leaving 10 bases between them. The CDR3 is 15 amino acids. Germline values: CDR1 KGHSH, CDR2 LQKENI. CDR3 sequence (DNA): TGTGCCAGCTCACCCGACCGGTCTAGCACAGATACGCAGTATTTT. Translation: CASSPDRSSTDTQYF.

The table lists this clonotype with a few counts. The chain recombines TRBV7-2 with TRBJ2-5; 8 nucleotides match TRBD1. The CDR3 loop spans 15 amino acids. V shed 1 base, J shed 4 bases, and the junction held 5 bases outside the gene matches. From germline, CDR1 is SGHTA and CDR2 FQGNSA. CDR3 bases: TGTGCCAGCAGCTTAGTCTCAGGGGGCGGAGAGACCCAGTACTTC. Amino acid sequence: CASSLVSGGGETQYF.

This clonotype was seen a few times. The rearrangement links TRBV5-1 to TRBJ2-1; 10 nucleotides agree with TRBD2. Germline V gene sequence: CDR1 SGHRS, CDR2 YFSETQ. The junction had 14 bases not matched to a gene; V was cut back by 4 bases and J by 1 base. CDR3 size: 19 residues. The CDR3 loop is CASSPFGTSGEVSYNEQFF. The CDR3 nucleotides read TGCGCCAGCAGCCCTTTCGGAACTAGCGGGGAAGTTTCCTACAATGAGCAGTTCTTC.

The rearrangement uses TRBV6-2 or TRBV6-3 and TRBJ2-2; 8 bases line up with TRBD1. Germline assignment: CDR1 MNHEY and CDR2 SVGEGT. The CDR3 length is 15 residues. The V gene end was trimmed by 2 bases and the J gene end by 6 bases; junction bases not matched to a gene: 5. The CDR3 region is CASSYGQGIAGELFF. DNA for the CDR3: TGTGCCAGCAGTTACGGACAGGGAATAGCCGGGGAGCTGTTTTTT.

The chain links TRBV6-4 to TRBJ2-7; 8 bases are shared with TRBD1. This CDR3 is built from 13 residues. Per germline, CDR1 MRHNA and CDR2 SNTAGT. Trimming took 8 bases from V and 2 from J; bases not matched to a gene: 5. The CDR3 DNA sequence: TGTGCCAGCCCCGGGACAGGAGCCTACGAGCAGTACTTC. It is translated as CASPGTGAYEQYF.

This chain connects TRBV7-2 to TRBJ2-3; maybe TRBD2 (7 bases). The CDR3 totals 16 residues. Trimming left V 3 bases short and J 1 base short, with 14 bases between. Germline V gene data show CDR1 as SGHTA and CDR2 as FQGNSA. CDR3 region: CASSFGGGAGTDTQYF. CDR3 sequence (DNA): TGTGCCAGCAGCTTTGGGGGGGGCGCGGGCACAGATACGCAGTATTTT.

This clonotype was counted at least ten times. This chain connects TRBV29-1 to TRBJ2-3; 12 bases map to TRBD1. Germline lookup yields CDR1 SQVTM and CDR2 ANQGSEA. V dropped 4 bases and J dropped 4; count of bases not matched to a gene: 6. CDR3 length: 15 amino acids. CDR3 nucleotide sequence: TGCAGCGTTGTATATCGGGACAGGGGGCCAGATACGCAGTATTTT. Translation: CSVVYRDRGPDTQYF.